This T cell receptor (beta chain) was retrieved from a study of T cells after yellow fever vaccination (dated by TCRdb to the late 2010s). For the study in its entirety: The SMART-Seq v4 Ultra Low Input RNA kit was used to prepare libraries from fractions with low cell numbers. To follow T-cell clones before and after both primary and booster YFV17D yellow fever vaccination, bulk TCR alpha and beta repertoires underwent longitudinal sequencing. The cohort comprised two healthy male donors, one aged 18 to 29 and one aged 30 to 39 years. Blood was collected at multiple timepoints before and after primary and secondary immunization, and bulk PBMC replicates and cell subsets were isolated. Study-wide findings and limitations: Computational filtering was needed because FACS-sorted repertoires could contain abundant contaminating clonotypes from the bulk population. The secondary T-cell response was weaker than the primary response but faster, peaking on day 5 instead of day 15. The study included only two donors, which limits how far the findings can be generalized. A small share of clonotypes was detected in both CD4 and CD8 compartments, with the overlap likely arising from convergent recombination. Most clones expanded after primary vaccination were re-detected after the booster (almost 97% of CD4 and about 88% of CD8), suggesting broad memory maintenance.

TCR cDNA was synthesized by 5'RACE template switching, through which a universal primer site and unique molecular identifiers were introduced. Priming for cDNA synthesis came from both the TCR alpha and TCR beta constant segments. Library amplification used two PCR steps, and the second PCR step added sample barcodes and sequencing adapters. Sequencing of libraries was done on Illumina HiSeq 2500 (2x100 bp) or NovaSeq (2x150 bp). On the authors' methods: MIGEC handled demultiplexing of reads and collapsing into UMI consensus sequences, while MiXCR performed V(D)J alignment. Vaccine-responding clonotypes were defined with edgeR using replicate PBMC samples, requiring FDR below 0.01 and a log2 fold change above 5 up to day 15. Bulk clonotypes were assigned CD4 or CD8 identity according to which sequenced CD4 or CD8 repertoire held them at higher abundance. TCRdb reworked the public reads: Q25 trimming with fastp, MiXCR clone assembly, productive beta chains retained. CDR3 protein sequences are deduplicated, and each keeps its most common genes and DNA. It is TCRdb's table, rather than the study itself, that gives the V and J calls and clone size. A total of more than 95,000 distinct CDR3 sequences appear in this sample, more than 6% of them only once. The ten largest clones add up to around 2.6% of the sample.

The CDR3 runs 15 residues from the cysteine to the phenylalanine. The retained sequence is limited to the CDR3, 45 bases, with the frame set at the first base. Reading the germline V gene gives CDR1 SGHTA and CDR2 FQGNSA. Clipping removes 3 bases from V and 5 bases from J, with 8 as the unmatched junction base count. To note about this clonotype: Its antigen remains undetermined. One base away there is no much larger clone; base qualities are not given.

Taken with the paper, the label for treatment or condition translates to: live attenuated yellow fever vaccine strain. PBMCs were isolated from peripheral blood using a standard Ficoll-Paque protocol. Dynabeads CD4 and CD8 positive selection kits were used to isolate CD4 and CD8 T-cell fractions. RNA was extracted with TriZol from bulk PBMCs, CD4 and CD8 fractions, and dextramer-positive and dextramer-negative fractions. The sequences come from CD4+ T cells sorted from PBMCs, collected roughly 10 days after the first yellow fever vaccination. The rearrangement combines TRBV7-2 with TRBJ2-3, with 7 bases in between that match TRBD2. The sequence was obtained from a man between 18 and 29 years old who received the YFV17D yellow fever vaccine. The nucleotide sequence is given as TGTGCCAGCAGCTTCCGGGGGGTTGGTGGAGATACGCAGTATTTT. This codes for CASSFRGVGGDTQYF.